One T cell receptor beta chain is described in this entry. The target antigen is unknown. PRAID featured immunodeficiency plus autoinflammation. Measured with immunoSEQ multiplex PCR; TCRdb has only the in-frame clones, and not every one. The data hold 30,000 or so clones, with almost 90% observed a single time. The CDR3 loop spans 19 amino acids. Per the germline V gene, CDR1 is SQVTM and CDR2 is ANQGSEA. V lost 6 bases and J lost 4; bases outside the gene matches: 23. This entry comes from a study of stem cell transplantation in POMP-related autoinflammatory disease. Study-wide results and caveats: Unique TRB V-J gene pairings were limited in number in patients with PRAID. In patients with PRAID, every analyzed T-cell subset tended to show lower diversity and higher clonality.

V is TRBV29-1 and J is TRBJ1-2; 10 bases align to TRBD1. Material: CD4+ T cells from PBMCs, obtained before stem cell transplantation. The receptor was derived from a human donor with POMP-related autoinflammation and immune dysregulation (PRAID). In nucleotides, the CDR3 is TGCAGCGTCGGGCGACAGGGGGCTTTACCGGGAACGCGACTCTATGGCTACACCTTC. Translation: CSVGRQGALPGTRLYGYTF.